The TCR beta chain under discussion was sequenced for a study of T-cell reconstitution after alpha-beta-depleted transplantation in children. The TCRbeta library incorporated unique molecular identifiers. TCRdb independently ran MiXCR on the PCR reads; one entry per CDR3 protein. Of around 480,000 distinct CDR3 sequences in the sample, approximately 30% were seen once. This clonotype originated in a human donor who donated a stem cell graft to a child with aplastic anemia. Sample: PBMCs from the stem cell graft donor, taken from the stem cell graft.

The CDR3 DNA is TGCGCCAGCAGCGAGGACCCCGGATCAATCTACAATGAGCAGTTCTTC. The encoded protein is CASSEDPGSIYNEQFF. The chain employs TRBV5-1 and TRBJ2-1; D gene unclear. The length of the CDR3 is 16 residues. V was shortened by 4 bases and J by 3 bases, with 17 bases between the two germline ends. The V gene's germline CDR1 is SGHRS and CDR2 YFSETQ.